This T cell receptor (beta chain) was retrieved from a study of CD8+CD57+ T cells in acquired aplastic anemia. Whole-study context: Sorted CD4+ and CD8+ cells yielded roughly 3.2 ug of DNA on average.

Study results and limitations: Researchers reported that CD8+ Simpson's diversity was not significantly different in patients versus controls.

Germline CDR1 SGHVS, CDR2 FNYEAQ. V lost 4 bases to trimming and J lost 7 bases; unmatched junction nucleotides: 7. CDR3 length: 15 amino acids. For sequencing, patients were chosen who had shown expansion of CD8+CD57+ cells by flow cytometry. With no exception, the patients had severe acquired aplastic anemia. Therapy had not been given to patients before blood sampling. About this clonotype: Its antigen is currently unknown.

It was genomic DNA that served as the template for profiling TCR beta VDJ and CDR3. TCRdb itself ran the reads through MiXCR, one entry per CDR3 protein. The sample lists about 160,000 distinct CDR3 sequences; around 50% were seen once. This TCR came from a human donor with aplastic anemia. This chain uses TRBV7-6 with TRBJ1-6; 7 nucleotides align to TRBD1. Material: sorted CD4+, CD8+, or CD8+CD57+ T cells (not recorded which) from PBMCs. The CDR3 loop is CASSSGTAKNSPLHF. The CDR3 DNA reads as TGTGCCAGCAGCTCCGGGACAGCAAAGAATTCACCCCTCCACTTT.